Following are 6 T cell receptor beta chains from one sample sequenced in a study of T cell responses to AZD1222 COVID-19 vaccine. Sequencing was performed with immunoSEQ multiplex PCR; in TCRdb, only in-frame clones are kept and a portion is missing. Of more than 150,000 clones listed, 91% were seen once; the top ten hold about 3.5%. The sample here was peripheral blood, taken 28 days after the second AZD1222 dose. The receptors originated from an adult who received the AZD1222 COVID-19 vaccine.

This clone was observed a few times. The rearrangement links TRBV11-3 to TRBJ2-1; the D is unclear. The V gene's germline CDR1 is SGHNT and CDR2 YENEEA. There are 15 residues in the CDR3. With 1 base removed from V and 7 bases from J, the gap between germline ends came to 14 bases. The CDR3 here is CASSLVSFRQNEQFF. CDR3 DNA: TGTGCCAGCAGCTTAGTGTCCTTTAGGCAGAATGAGCAGTTCTTC.

The chain carries TRBV21-1 and TRBJ2-7; TRBD2 is the table's D call, not checked against the DNA. TRBV21-1 is noted as a pseudogene. There are 16 residues in the CDR3. The CDR3 coding sequence is TGTGCCAGCAGCTCCGAAGTAGGGACTAAAGTCTACGAGCAGTACTTC. Translating it yields CASSSEVGTKVYEQYF.

This clone is a singleton in its sample. CDR3 loop: CASSTGLAEETQYF. The DNA of the CDR3 is TGTGCCAGTAGTACGGGACTAGCGGAAGAGACCCAGTACTTC. The chain has TRBV19 and TRBJ2-5; 11 bases agree with TRBD2. After removal of 4 bases from V and 3 bases from J, the junction contained 1 base not matched to a gene. The CDR3 spans 14 residues. CDR1 is LNHDA, CDR2 SQIVND, per germline (reference sequence).

CDR3 in DNA: TGTGCCAGCAGCTTGAAAGATACGCAGTATTTT. This sequence encodes CASSLKDTQYF. The genes are TRBV5-6 and TRBJ2-3; D is undetermined. Per germline, CDR1 SGHDT and CDR2 YYEEEE. The CDR3 is 11 residues long. V was trimmed by 1 base and J by 5 bases, leaving 2 bases between them.

This chain links TRBV5-1 with TRBJ2-7; no definite D call. From germline, CDR1 is SGHRS and CDR2 YFSETQ. The CDR3 length is 15 residues. Trimming pared 6 bases from V and 6 bases from J, leaving 22 bases between. This CDR3 is CASIEGPGVYGEQYF. CDR3 sequence (DNA): TGCGCCAGCATTGAAGGGCCTGGGGTTTATGGCGAGCAGTACTTC. Full variable domain (outside the CDR3, taken from reference TRBV5-1 and TRBJ2-7): KAGVTQTPRYLIKTRGQQVTLSCSPISGHRSVSWYQQTPGQGLQFLFEYFSETQRNKGNFPGRFSGRQFSNSRSEMNVSTLELGDSALYLCASIEGPGVYGEQYFGPGTRLTVT.

The V and J genes are TRBV9 and TRBJ2-1; D is tentatively TRBD1 or TRBD2 (5 bases each). The CDR3 is made up of 15 amino acids. Between the trimmed V and J ends, which lost 1 base and 2 bases, there was a span of 10 bases. The V gene's germline CDR1 is SGDLS and CDR2 YYNGEE. DNA for the CDR3: TGTGCCAGCAGCGTACAGGTGGGGGCCTACAATGAGCAGTTCTTC. It codes for CASSVQVGAYNEQFF.